This T cell receptor (beta chain) was found in a study of cytotoxic CD8 clonotypes in ibrutinib-treated CLL. Generated by immunoSEQ multiplex PCR, the TCRdb table keeps only in-frame clones and is missing some. The sample shows tens of thousands of clones, approximately 86% of them seen only once. Trimming shortened V by 3 bases and J by 6 bases, and 7 bases separated the two germline ends. The CDR3 length is 12 residues. Germline V gene data show CDR1 as SNHLY and CDR2 as FYNNEI. The input for sequencing was PBMCs, taken before ibrutinib treatment. The J gene is TRBJ2-3, the V gene TRBV2; D ambiguous. The receptor was derived from a human donor with chronic lymphocytic leukemia. The CDR3 loop reads CASSDPPDTQYF. CDR3 coding DNA: TGTGCCAGCAGTGACCCTCCTGATACGCAGTATTTT.